This TCR beta chain was found in a study of CD8 T cells in ankylosing spondylitis. TCRdb independently ran MiXCR on the 5' RACE reads; one entry per CDR3 protein. The top ten clones hold 4% to 5.5% of a sample with under 250,000 distinct CDR3 sequences, under 35% of them seen once. There are a few counts of this clonotype. After removal of 0 bases from V and 1 base from J, the junction contained 1 base not matched to a gene. The CDR3 contains 15 residues. From germline, CDR1 is MNHEY and CDR2 SVGAGI. The clonotype comes from a male donor with ankylosing spondylitis or in good health (not recorded which). Sequencing input: blood, either unsorted or a sorted T cell fraction (not recorded which). V is TRBV6-5 and J is TRBJ2-3; TRBD1 matches 7 bases. CDR3 bases: TGTGCCAGCAGTTACTCTCAGGGGGGCACAGATACGCAGTATTTT. Amino acid sequence: CASSYSQGGTDTQYF.